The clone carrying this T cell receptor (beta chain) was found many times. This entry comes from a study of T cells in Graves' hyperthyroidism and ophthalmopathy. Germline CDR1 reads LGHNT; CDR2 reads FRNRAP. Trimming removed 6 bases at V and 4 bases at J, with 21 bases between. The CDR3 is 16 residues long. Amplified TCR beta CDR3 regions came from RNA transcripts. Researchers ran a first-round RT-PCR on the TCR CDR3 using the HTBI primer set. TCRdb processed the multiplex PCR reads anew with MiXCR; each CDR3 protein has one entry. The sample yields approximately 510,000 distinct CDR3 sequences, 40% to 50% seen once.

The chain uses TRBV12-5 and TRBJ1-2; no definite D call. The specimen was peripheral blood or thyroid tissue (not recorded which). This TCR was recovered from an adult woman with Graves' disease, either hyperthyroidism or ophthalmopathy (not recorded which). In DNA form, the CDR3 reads TGTGCTAGTGGGCTCGATCGGACGTCGTGGGGCTATGGCTACACCTTC. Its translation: CASGLDRTSWGYGYTF.